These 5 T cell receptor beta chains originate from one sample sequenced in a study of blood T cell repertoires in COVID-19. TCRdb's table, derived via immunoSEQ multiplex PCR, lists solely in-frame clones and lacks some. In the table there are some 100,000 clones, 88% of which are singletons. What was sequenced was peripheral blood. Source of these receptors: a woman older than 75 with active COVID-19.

DNA of the CDR3: TGTGCCACCAGTGGGGCCCCACTGTACAATGAGCAGTTCTTC. Encoded protein: CATSGAPLYNEQFF. The rearrangement links TRBV24-1 to TRBJ2-1, with D unclear. Trimming removed 5 bases at V and 4 bases at J, with 11 bases between. CDR3 length: 14 residues. Per germline, CDR1 KGHDR and CDR2 SFDVKD.

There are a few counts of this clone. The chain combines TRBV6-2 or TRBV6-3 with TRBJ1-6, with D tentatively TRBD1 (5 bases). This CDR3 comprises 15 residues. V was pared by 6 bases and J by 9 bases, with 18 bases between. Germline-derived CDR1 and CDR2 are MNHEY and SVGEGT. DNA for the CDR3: TGTGCCAGCAGCCCAGGGCGGGGCTTCGGTTCACCCCTCCACTTT. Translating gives CASSPGRGFGSPLHF.

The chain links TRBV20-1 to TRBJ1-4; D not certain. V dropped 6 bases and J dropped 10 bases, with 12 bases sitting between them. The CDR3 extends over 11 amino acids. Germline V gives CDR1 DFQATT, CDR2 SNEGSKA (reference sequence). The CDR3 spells CSALLRGKLFF. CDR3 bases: TGCAGTGCACTGTTAAGAGGAAAACTGTTTTTT.

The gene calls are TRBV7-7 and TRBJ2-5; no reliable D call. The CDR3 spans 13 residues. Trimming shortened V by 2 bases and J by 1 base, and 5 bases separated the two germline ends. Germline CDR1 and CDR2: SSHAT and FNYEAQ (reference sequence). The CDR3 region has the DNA TGTGCCAGCAGCTTAAACAGCCAAGAGACCCAGTACTTC. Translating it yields CASSLNSQETQYF.

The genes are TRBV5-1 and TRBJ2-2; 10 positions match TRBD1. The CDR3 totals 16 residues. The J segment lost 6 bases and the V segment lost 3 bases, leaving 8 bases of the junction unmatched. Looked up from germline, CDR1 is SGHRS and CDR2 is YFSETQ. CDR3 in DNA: TGCGCCAGCAGCTCCTCCCGACAGGGGGCGCCCGGGGAGCTGTTTTTT. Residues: CASSSSRQGAPGELFF.